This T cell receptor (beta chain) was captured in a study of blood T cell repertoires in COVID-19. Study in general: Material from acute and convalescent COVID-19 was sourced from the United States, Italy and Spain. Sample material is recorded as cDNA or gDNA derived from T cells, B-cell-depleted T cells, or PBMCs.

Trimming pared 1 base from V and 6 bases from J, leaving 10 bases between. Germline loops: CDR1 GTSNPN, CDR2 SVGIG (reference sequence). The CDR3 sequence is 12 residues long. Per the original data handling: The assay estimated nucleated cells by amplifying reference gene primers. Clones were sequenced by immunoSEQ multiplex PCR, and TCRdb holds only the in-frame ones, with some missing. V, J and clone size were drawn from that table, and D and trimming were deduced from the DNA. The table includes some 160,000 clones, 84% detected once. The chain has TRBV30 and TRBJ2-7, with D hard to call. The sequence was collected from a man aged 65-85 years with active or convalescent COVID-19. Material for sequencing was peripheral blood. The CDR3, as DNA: TGTGCCTGGAGTGGATATATGAGCGAGCAGTACTTC. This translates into CAWSGYMSEQYF.